Presented here are 7 T cell receptor beta chains from one specimen sequenced in a study of tumor-infiltrating lymphocytes in localized non-small cell lung cancer. Data came from immunoSEQ multiplex PCR; TCRdb stores just in-frame clones and leaves some out. The sample records more than 9,000 clones, 50% to 70% being singletons. The sample comprised lung tumor tissue. Every receptor here comes from a human donor with non-small cell lung cancer.

As concerns this clone: Other nucleotide sequences from this sample produce the same CDR3. The V and J genes are TRBV25-1 and TRBJ2-3, with 7 bases that match TRBD2. The CDR3 loop spans 14 amino acids. Germline values: CDR1 MGHDK, CDR2 SYGVNS. V lost 4 bases and J lost 2; bases outside the gene matches: 3. Here the CDR3 reads CASSGGGSTDTQYF. The CDR3 DNA sequence: TGTGCCAGCAGTGGGGGGGGGTCCACAGATACGCAGTATTTT.

The sample holds one count of this clone. The J gene is TRBJ2-1, the V gene TRBV14, with D tentatively TRBD1 (6 bases). The V and J ends lost 4 bases and 5 bases respectively, with 12 bases between them. Germline assignment: CDR1 SGHDN and CDR2 FVKESK. CDR3 length equals 14 residues. CDR3: CASSRGHHNNEQFF. CDR3 nucleotide sequence: TGTGCCAGCAGCCGGGGACACCATAACAATGAGCAGTTCTTC.

This clone is medium-sized within its sample. This sequence joins TRBV11-2 and TRBJ1-4; D gene uncertain. Germline CDR1 SGHAT, CDR2 FQNNGV. Trimming stripped 1 base from V and 0 bases from J, with 6 bases between. The CDR3 runs 15 residues. The DNA of the CDR3 is TGTGCCAGCAGCTTAGGGGAGTCAACTAATGAAAAACTGTTTTTT. This encodes CASSLGESTNEKLFF.

The chain carries TRBV20-1 and TRBJ2-3; a possible D gene is TRBD2 (5 bases). This CDR3 comprises 11 residues. The germline gives CDR1 DFQATT, CDR2 SNEGSKA (reference sequence). Trimming removed 7 bases at V and 2 bases at J, with 7 bases between. CDR3 sequence (DNA): TGCAGTGTTAGCGTCACAGATACGCAGTATTTT. This gives the protein CSVSVTDTQYF.

The chain couples TRBV9 to TRBJ1-6; the D gene is possibly TRBD1 (5 bases). Germline-derived CDR1 and CDR2 are SGDLS and YYNGEE. The CDR3 is 14 residues long. V shed 0 bases and J shed 8 bases, with 9 bases lying between them. The CDR3: CASSVGQFDSPLHF. DNA for the CDR3: TGTGCCAGCAGCGTAGGACAGTTTGATTCACCCCTCCACTTT.

The chain joins TRBV7-9 to TRBJ1-6, with a weak D call TRBD1 (6 bases). Germline V gene lookup returns CDR1 SEHNR and CDR2 FQNEAQ (reference sequence). CDR3 length equals 15 residues. V was trimmed by 6 bases and J by 9 bases, leaving 18 bases between them. This CDR3 reads CASRSGMGAISPLHF. The CDR3 DNA follows: TGTGCCAGCAGGTCAGGAATGGGGGCAATTTCACCCCTCCACTTT.

Only one count was recorded for this clone. The chain joins TRBV5-1 to TRBJ1-1; D might be TRBD1 (6 bases). V lost 4 bases, J lost 5 bases, and 15 bases lay in between. Per the germline V gene, CDR1 is SGHRS and CDR2 is YFSETQ. The CDR3 contains 14 residues. Written as DNA, the CDR3 is TGCGCCAGCAGCCCGCCGGCCCAGGGGACTGAAGCTTTCTTT. The encoded protein is CASSPPAQGTEAFF.